This T cell receptor (beta chain) was found in a study of blood T cell repertoires in COVID-19 (dated by TCRdb to 2020 to 2022). The study in broad terms: Samples from collaborators originated in the United States, Italy and Spain and spanned both the acute and convalescent phases of COVID-19. The prospective study material was composed of cDNA or gDNA derived from T cells, B-cell-depleted T cells, or PBMCs. The samples were drawn from the first 160 participants of the ongoing ImmuneRACE study and from under 1,500 subjects provided by 6 global collaborators. The dataset comprised deeply sampled blood TCRbeta repertoires from subjects exposed to, actively infected with, or recovered from COVID-19. Nearly every sample came with metadata listing a de-identified subject ID, COVID-19 status, age in years and sex. The repertoires were released in a freely available public database intended as a resource for research on the immune response to SARS-CoV-2. Where available, HLA class I and class II types were obtained from metadata supplied by the sample provider rather than from assay-based typing.

One collaborating source in Seattle enrolled patients during active infection and followed them longitudinally through the course of disease. The collaborating institutions used their own protocols to collect whole blood in K2EDTA tubes. For TCRbeta analysis, collaborators shipped samples in one of three forms: frozen whole blood, isolated PBMCs, or DNA extracted from either of those sample types. The immunoSEQ Assay, a bias-controlled multiplex PCR, was used to amplify TCRbeta CDR3 regions from genomic DNA. As for the original processing: Nucleated cell counts per sample were estimated from amplification of reference gene primers within the assay. To quantify the absolute abundance of each unique TCRbeta CDR3 rearrangement, sequence reads were collapsed and filtered. Productive Simpson clonality was computed per sample as the square root of Simpson's diversity index over productive rearrangements. This immuneACCESS table, as held by TCRdb, lists in-frame sequences with V and J called but not all clones. Of the missing ones, under half trace to an unresolved V gene in checked studies; the others have no known cause. The V and J calls and clone size come from that table; D and trimming were worked out from the DNA. The sample includes over 200,000 clones, with over 80% observed a single time. The ten largest clones take up roughly 2.6% of the sample.

To note about this clone: The clone's antigen remains unknown. No per-base quality is available; no much larger clone lies one base away.

Results and caveats for the whole study, not just this receptor: How much clinical and demographic metadata was included differed by source and by participant, and the metadata was provided uncurated.

Trimming at the junction amounts to 5 bases on V and 5 bases on J, and the germline ends lie 3 bases apart. The germline V gene (reference sequence) provides CDR1 DFQATT and CDR2 SNEGSKA. Including cysteine and phenylalanine, the CDR3 has 10 amino acids. Only CDR3 DNA is held: 30 bases, read in frame from base 1. Sequenced sample: peripheral blood. The sequence was collected from a man younger than 40 with COVID-19, enrolled during active disease. This chain joins TRBV20-1 to TRBJ1-4, with no confidently assigned D gene. The CDR3 amino acid sequence is: CSASNEKLFF. The DNA reads as follows: TGCAGTGCTTCAAATGAAAAACTGTTTTTT.